These 16 T cell receptor beta chains share one sample of origin, sequenced in a study of control samples from healthy donors and cancer patients. The protocol was immunoSEQ multiplex PCR, while the TCRdb copy is restricted to in-frame clones and leaves out a portion. The table has about 110,000 clones, more than 75% seen once. Sequencing was performed on PBMCs. These TCRs come from a woman in her sixties with lung cancer.

Here the CDR3 reads CASSQTENSGNTIYF. CDR3 sequence (DNA): TGTGCCAGCAGCCAGACAGAGAACTCTGGAAACACCATATATTTT. The gene calls are TRBV7-9 and TRBJ1-3; the D gene is possibly TRBD1 (5 bases). This CDR3 region has 15 residues. Trimming removed 5 bases at V and 0 bases at J, with 11 bases between. The germline V gene has CDR1 SEHNR and CDR2 FQNEAQ (reference sequence).

This rearrangement joins TRBV7-9 to TRBJ1-5; perhaps TRBD1 as D (6 bases). V gave up 1 base and J gave up 6 bases, with 7 bases separating them. The CDR3 loop spans 13 amino acids. Germline values: CDR1 SEHNR, CDR2 FQNEAQ (reference sequence). As DNA, the CDR3 is TGTGCCAGCAGCTTAGAGGGGGGTCAGCCCCAGCATTTT. This codes for CASSLEGGQPQHF.

The chain joins TRBV11-2 to TRBJ2-7, with TRBD2 matching 11 bases. Unmatched junction bases numbered 11, after V lost 5 bases and J lost 2 bases. The CDR3 spans 17 residues. The germline gives CDR1 SGHAT, CDR2 FQNNGV. The CDR3 DNA sequence: TGTGCCAGCAGCCTAACTTTGGGTAGCGGGGGGGCCTACGAGCAGTACTTC. Encoded protein: CASSLTLGSGGAYEQYF.

The chain links TRBV19 to TRBJ1-5, with 9 bases that match TRBD1. Germline CDR1 is LNHDA and CDR2 is SQIVND (reference sequence). The V segment lost 6 bases and the J segment 7 bases; nucleotides outside the gene matches: 13. This CDR3 spans 16 amino acids. The CDR3 reads CASRTPGQGDWQPQHF. The CDR3 bases are TGTGCCAGTAGAACTCCGGGACAGGGAGATTGGCAGCCCCAGCATTTT.

This sequence joins TRBV6-4 and TRBJ2-4, with D uncertain. This CDR3 is 16 amino acids long. V was pared by 0 bases and J by 1 base, with 10 bases between. Germline CDR1 reads MRHNA; CDR2 reads SNTAGT. CDR3: CASSDSVVRAKNIQYF. The CDR3 nucleotides read TGTGCCAGCAGTGACTCCGTAGTCCGGGCCAAAAACATTCAGTACTTC.

This clone occurred a few times. The chain has TRBV6-5 and TRBJ1-1; no reliable D call. CDR1 MNHEY and CDR2 SVGAGI come from the germline V gene. This CDR3 region has 15 residues. Trimming stripped 2 bases from V and 1 base from J, with 11 bases between. In DNA, the CDR3 is TGTGCCAGCAGTTACGGGGTTTGGGGGAACACTGAAGCTTTCTTT. Encoded protein: CASSYGVWGNTEAFF.

The rearrangement links TRBV7-9 to TRBJ1-4; 9 nucleotides align to TRBD1. This CDR3 spans 16 amino acids. Trimming at V came to 5 bases and at J to 1 base, leaving 5 bases not matched to a gene. Germline CDR1 is SEHNR and CDR2 is FQNEAQ (reference sequence). The CDR3 spells CASSPTGGLTNEKLFF. The CDR3 bases are TGTGCCAGCAGCCCTACAGGGGGCCTAACTAATGAAAAACTGTTTTTT.

The rearrangement uses TRBV9 and TRBJ2-1, with TRBD2 matching 11 bases. Germline V gene lookup returns CDR1 SGDLS and CDR2 YYNGEE. CDR3 size: 16 residues. The trim removed 2 bases at V and 3 bases at J, leaving 4 bases unmatched. CDR3 DNA: TGTGCCAGCAGCGTCCTTAGCGGGAGGGACTACAATGAGCAGTTCTTC. Translated, it gives CASSVLSGRDYNEQFF.

This clone has only one observation. This chain joins TRBV5-4 and TRBJ2-1; a weak D match, TRBD1 (5 bases). Trimming removed 4 bases from V and 9 bases from J, with 23 bases in between. The CDR3 loop spans 16 amino acids. From germline, CDR1 is SGHNT and CDR2 YYREEE (reference sequence). The CDR3 DNA is TGTGCCAGCAGCCCCTTTAGGGGCCCAATTCCAGGTGAGCAGTTCTTC. Translated: CASSPFRGPIPGEQFF.

The chain employs TRBV5-4 and TRBJ2-3, with 11 nucleotides matching TRBD2. Germline assignment: CDR1 SGHNT and CDR2 YYREEE (reference sequence). V trimming: 4 bases; J trimming: 2 bases; junction bases outside the gene matches: 3. This CDR3 has 15 residues. The CDR3 DNA sequence: TGTGCCAGCAGCCTTAGCGGGAGGGACACAGATACGCAGTATTTT. Translating gives CASSLSGRDTDTQYF. Variable domain in full (rest from reference TRBV5-4 and TRBJ2-3): ETGVTQSPTHLIKTRGQQVTLRCSSQSGHNTVSWYQQALGQGPQFIFQYYREEENGRGNFPPRFSGLQFPNYSSELNVNALELDDSALYLCASSLSGRDTDTQYFGPGTRLTVL.

The V call is TRBV6-2 or TRBV6-3, the J call TRBJ2-5; possible D gene TRBD2, 5 bases. CDR1 and CDR2 (germline): MNHEY, SVGEGT. V was trimmed by 2 bases and J by 5 bases, leaving 12 bases between them. This CDR3 is built from 14 residues. The CDR3 DNA sequence: TGTGCCAGCAGTTACCTCGCGGGTGGGGAGACCCAGTACTTC. Its translation: CASSYLAGGETQYF.

The chain is built from TRBV27 and TRBJ1-5; 7 bases fit TRBD1. V lost 8 bases to trimming and J lost 12 bases; unmatched junction nucleotides: 10. Germline V gives CDR1 MNHEY, CDR2 SMNVEV (reference sequence). The CDR3 contains 12 residues. The CDR3 loop is CASSHPGTDQHF. The CDR3 DNA follows: TGTGCCAGCTCCCACCCAGGGACAGACCAGCATTTT.

The rearrangement links TRBV29-1 to TRBJ1-2; TRBD1 might be the D (6 bases). Germline V gene lookup returns CDR1 SQVTM and CDR2 ANQGSEA. The CDR3 contains 14 residues. V shed 3 bases and J shed 4 bases, with 15 bases lying between them. The CDR3 nucleotides read TGCAGCGTTGATTTCGTGGACAGTCCCTATGGCTACACCTTC. It yields the protein CSVDFVDSPYGYTF.

The chain combines TRBV29-1 with TRBJ1-1; 8 nucleotides match TRBD1. The CDR3 extends over 12 amino acids. Germline V gene sequence: CDR1 SQVTM, CDR2 ANQGSEA. With V trimmed by 4 bases and J by 4 bases, 2 bases remained unmatched. DNA of the CDR3: TGCAGCGTTGTGGACAGGGCCACTGAAGCTTTCTTT. The encoded protein is CSVVDRATEAFF.

This chain uses TRBV28 with TRBJ2-5; D remains ambiguous. There are 12 residues in the CDR3. With 3 bases removed from V and 1 base from J, the gap between germline ends came to 3 bases. Germline CDR1 reads MDHEN; CDR2 reads SYDVKM. CDR3 in amino acids: CASSLGQETQYF. DNA of the CDR3: TGTGCCAGCAGTTTGGGCCAAGAGACCCAGTACTTC.

The chain is built from TRBV2 and TRBJ2-2, with D perhaps matching TRBD1 (5 bases). CDR1 and CDR2 from the germline V gene are SNHLY and FYNNEI. V was clipped by 6 bases and J by 1 base, with 6 bases between them. This CDR3 region has 13 residues. CDR3 nucleotide sequence: TGTGCCAGCAGCAGGGAGAACACCGGGGAGCTGTTTTTT. The encoded protein is CASSRENTGELFF.